The rows below give T cell receptor beta chains drawn from one sample of a study of shared clonotypes between healthy human individuals. Generated by immunoSEQ multiplex PCR, the TCRdb table keeps only in-frame clones and is missing some. The sample holds some 660,000 clones, 73% seen once. The sequenced sample consisted of memory CD4+ T cells sorted from blood. The receptor source for this set is a woman in her twenties or thirties in good health. The CDR3 runs from the conserved cysteine through the conserved F or W. A D gene is named only where the DNA matches it firmly. A row's size may be missing; if present it is once, few, many or a size class.

v_call	d_call	clone_size	j_call	cdr3_nt	cdr3_aa
TRBV30	TRBD1	-	TRBJ2-1	TGTGCCTGGGACCGGACAGGGGGCAATGAGCAGTTCTTC	CAWDRTGGNEQFF
TRBV5-1	TRBD1	-	TRBJ2-7	TGCGCCAGCAGCTTGGCCGACAGGGGGACCAACGAGCAGTACTTC	CASSLADRGTNEQYF
TRBV28	-	-	TRBJ1-5	TGTGCCAGCAGCTCGCTCTATAGGGGAAGCAATCAGCCCCAGCATTTT	CASSSLYRGSNQPQHF
TRBV6-6	-	-	TRBJ2-5	TGTGCCAGCAGATACCACTCAGCGGCTCAAGAGACCCAGTACTTC	CASRYHSAAQETQYF
TRBV5-6	-	-	TRBJ1-2	TGTGCCAGCAGCTTGGCCGGGACCGTGCAACTCTATGGCTACACCTTC	CASSLAGTVQLYGYTF
TRBV7-3	-	many	TRBJ2-3	TGTGCCAGCAGCTTGGAGGGGACAGATACGCAGTATTTT	CASSLEGTDTQYF
TRBV5-1	TRBD1	few	TRBJ1-3	TGCGCCAGCAGCTTGGGACAGGGGGCCGGCTCTGGAAACACCATATATTTT	CASSLGQGAGSGNTIYF
TRBV15	-	-	TRBJ2-7	TGTGCCACCAGCTCCTTCCGGGACAACCCAGCCTACGAGCAGTACTTC	CATSSFRDNPAYEQYF
TRBV21-1	-	few	TRBJ1-2	TGTGCCAGCAGCAAAAGTGCCCCCGGAGACTATGGCTACACCTTC	CASSKSAPGDYGYTF
TRBV2	-	-	TRBJ1-4	TGTGCCAGCAGTAGGGACGGTACAACTAATGAAAAACTGTTTTTT	CASSRDGTTNEKLFF
TRBV7-9	-	-	TRBJ2-2	TGTGCCAGCAGCTTTCGTGGCAATCAGAACACCGGGGAGCTGTTTTTT	CASSFRGNQNTGELFF
TRBV28	-	-	TRBJ1-1	TGTGCCAGCAGTTTGGGTATGAACACTGAAGCTTTCTTT	CASSLGMNTEAFF
TRBV28	-	once	TRBJ2-1	TGTGCCAGCAGTTTAAAGAGCCTTATCTCCTACAATGAGCAGTTCTTC	CASSLKSLISYNEQFF
TRBV5-1	-	-	TRBJ2-7	TGCGCCAGCAGCTTGGCCGGGCAGGTTCGAGGAGAGCAGTACTTC	CASSLAGQVRGEQYF
TRBV7-7	TRBD1	-	TRBJ2-1	TGTGCCAGCAGCCCTGGACAGGGGGGCTACAATGAGCAGTTCTTC	CASSPGQGGYNEQFF
TRBV4-1	-	few	TRBJ1-4	TGCGCCAGCAGCCAAGATCAGGACACTGCAACTAATGAAAAACTGTTTTTT	CASSQDQDTATNEKLFF
TRBV6-1	-	-	TRBJ1-2	TGTGCCAGCAGTGCTATTCCGGGACACAGTTACACCTTC	CASSAIPGHSYTF
TRBV2	-	-	TRBJ2-7	TGTGCCAGCAGTGCAAGGGCCGCCTTTGACGAGCAGTACTTC	CASSARAAFDEQYF
TRBV27	-	-	TRBJ2-7	TGTGCCAGCAGTTCGGGGCGATACGAGCAGTACTTC	CASSSGRYEQYF
TRBV5-1	-	few	TRBJ2-2	TGCGCCAGCAGCTCGGGACTTTCCGGGGAGCTGTTTTTT	CASSSGLSGELFF
TRBV6-6	TRBD2	-	TRBJ2-3	TGTGCCAGCAGTCCAGGACTAGCGGGAGCCTTGACGCAGTATTTT	CASSPGLAGALTQYF
TRBV30	-	-	TRBJ2-7	TGTGCCTGGAGTGTACAAGCCTACGAGCAGTACTTC	CAWSVQAYEQYF
TRBV11-2	TRBD2	-	TRBJ2-3	TGTGCCAGCAGCTTCTTAGCGGGAGTTGATACGCAGTATTTT	CASSFLAGVDTQYF
TRBV28	TRBD2	-	TRBJ2-3	TGTGCCAGCAGTGGGGGGGGTACTAGCGGGACCACAGATACGCAGTATTTT	CASSGGGTSGTTDTQYF
TRBV5-4	-	-	TRBJ2-3	TGTGCCAGCAGCTTGGACCAGTCAGGAGATACGCAGTATTTT	CASSLDQSGDTQYF
TRBV4-2	-	-	TRBJ1-1	TGTGCCAGCAGCCAAGACAGCTTGAACACTGAAGCTTTCTTT	CASSQDSLNTEAFF
TRBV4-1	TRBD1	few	TRBJ2-7	TGCGCCAGCAGCCAAGGGGTGGGACAGAGCCCCTACGAGCAGTACTTC	CASSQGVGQSPYEQYF
TRBV2	-	-	TRBJ2-4	TGTGCCAGCAGTGAAGGGGAGGAAGCCAAAAACATTCAGTACTTC	CASSEGEEAKNIQYF
TRBV7-2	TRBD1	-	TRBJ1-3	TGTGCCAGCAGCTCCGGGACAGGCGGAAACACCATATATTTT	CASSSGTGGNTIYF